The clone carrying this TCR beta chain was detected many times. Its antigen is not known. The data are from a study of tumor-infiltrating lymphocytes in primary liver carcinoma. This CDR3 region has 13 residues. Germline lookup yields CDR1 MNHEY and CDR2 SVGAGI. Trimming stripped 2 bases from V and 3 bases from J, with 6 bases between. Germline DNA was extracted too, while blood RNA derived from unsorted whole blood. A primer in the constant region served to generate TCR beta cDNA from 450 to 600 ng of total RNA. Investigators got TCR beta libraries out of three nested multiplex PCR rounds, done with slightly modified ARM-PCR. Both of the initial two PCR rounds ran for about 9 cycles and employed TRBV1-TRBV30 forward primers alongside a C-beta reverse primer. Using its own MiXCR run on the multiplex PCR reads, TCRdb lists one record per CDR3 protein. The repertoire includes hundreds of thousands of distinct CDR3 sequences, about 50% of them detected once, and more than 15% sits in the top ten.

General study results and limits: Tumor region pairs outstripped tumor-adjacent and tumor-blood pairs in overlap.

What was sequenced was peripheral blood. V and J are TRBV6-5 and TRBJ2-3; D not certain. The receptor's source is a woman aged 25 to 45 with primary liver carcinoma and hepatitis B virus infection. The CDR3 region has the DNA TGTGCCAGCAGTTACGGTCCGACAGATACGCAGTATTTT. It specifies CASSYGPTDTQYF.